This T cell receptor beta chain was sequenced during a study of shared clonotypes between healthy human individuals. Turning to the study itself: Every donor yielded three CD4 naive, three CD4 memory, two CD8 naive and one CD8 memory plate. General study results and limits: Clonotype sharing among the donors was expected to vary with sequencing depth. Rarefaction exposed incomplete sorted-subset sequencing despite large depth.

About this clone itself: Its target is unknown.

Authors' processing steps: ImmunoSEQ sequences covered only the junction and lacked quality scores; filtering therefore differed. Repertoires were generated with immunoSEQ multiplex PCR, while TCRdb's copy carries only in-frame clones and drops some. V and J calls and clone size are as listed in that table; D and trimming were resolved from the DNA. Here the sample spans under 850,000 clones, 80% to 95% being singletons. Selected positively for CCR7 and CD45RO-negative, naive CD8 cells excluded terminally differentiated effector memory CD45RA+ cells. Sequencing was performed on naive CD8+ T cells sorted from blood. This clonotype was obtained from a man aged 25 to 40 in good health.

DNA for the CDR3: TGTGCCAGTAGTCCGGGCCGGTTGATTAGCACAGATACGCAGTATTTT. This gives the protein CASSPGRLISTDTQYF. V gene TRBV19 combines with J gene TRBJ2-3; D remains ambiguous. V gave up 5 bases and J gave up 0 bases, with 15 bases separating them. CDR1 is LNHDA, CDR2 SQIVND, per germline (reference sequence). The CDR3 contains 16 residues.